A selection of T cell receptor beta chains follows, all from one sample in a study of T cells expressing NK-cell markers. From its re-call of the 5' RACE reads, TCRdb lists each CDR3 protein once, without DNA. The table lists about 190,000 distinct CDR3 sequences, with just over 20% in the top ten. The material sequenced was blood T cells: a sorted CD56 or NKG2C T cell subset, CD4+ or CD8+ T cells, or bulk PBMC T cells (not recorded which). The receptors stem from a man aged 18-70 years in good health. Both conserved end residues are part of each CDR3. Each record gives: J gene, V gene, CDR3 protein.

j_call: TRBJ2-5; v_call: TRBV21-1; cdr3_aa: CASRSPGQNTIIRQETQYF
j_call: TRBJ2-3; v_call: TRBV6-4; cdr3_aa: CASIAGDGTDTQYF
j_call: TRBJ1-1; v_call: TRBV27; cdr3_aa: CASSLSGTPKFSEAFF
j_call: TRBJ2-1; v_call: TRBV4-1; cdr3_aa: CASTTFVGGNEQFF
j_call: TRBJ1-5; v_call: TRBV7-2; cdr3_aa: CASSDPGQPQHF
j_call: TRBJ1-5; v_call: TRBV7-2; cdr3_aa: CASSLALSDRGNQPQHF
j_call: TRBJ2-7; v_call: TRBV4-1; cdr3_aa: CASSQYDTLSYEQYF
j_call: TRBJ1-1; v_call: TRBV10-3; cdr3_aa: CAISEGTDPGAFF
j_call: TRBJ1-5; v_call: TRBV7-2; cdr3_aa: CASSLEGGYQPQHF
j_call: TRBJ2-1; v_call: TRBV7-2; cdr3_aa: CASSNMGGRLAGVDYNEQFF
j_call: TRBJ2-7; v_call: TRBV4-2; cdr3_aa: CASSPTGSGSYEQYF
j_call: TRBJ2-7; v_call: TRBV3-1; cdr3_aa: CASSQRAATSYEQYF
j_call: TRBJ2-3; v_call: TRBV6-4; cdr3_aa: CASSDSPGLLTDTQYF